This T cell receptor beta chain was identified in a study of blood T cell repertoires in COVID-19. CDR1 and CDR2 from the germline V gene are MDHEN and SYDVKM. J was trimmed by 2 bases and V by 4 bases; bases with no gene match: 11. CDR3 length equals 17 residues. This clone was counted a single time. In the original processing: By means of reference gene primer amplification, nucleated cell counts were estimated. Sequencing was performed with immunoSEQ multiplex PCR; in TCRdb, only in-frame clones are kept and a portion is missing. V and J calls and clone size come straight from that table; D and trimming were deduced from the DNA. The sample has roughly 260,000 clones, about 90% seen once; the top ten hold roughly 12%.

This sequence originates from a woman in her thirties with COVID-19, enrolled during active disease. The chain recombines TRBV28 with TRBJ1-3; 7 bases line up with TRBD1. The sample was peripheral blood. CDR3 DNA: TGTGCCAGCAGTTCTCCCCATGAGGGGGCGCCTGGAAACACCATATATTTT. Protein: CASSSPHEGAPGNTIYF.